The next 2 T cell receptor beta chains were all read from a single sample in a study of T cells in Graves' hyperthyroidism and ophthalmopathy. What was amplified from RNA transcripts were TCR beta CDR3 regions. A first-round RT-PCR of the TCR CDR3 used the HTBI primer set. TCRdb redid the calling of the multiplex PCR reads with MiXCR, one entry per CDR3 protein. Counted here are hundreds of thousands of distinct CDR3 sequences, over 35% occurring once; the ten biggest clones make up 8% to 9%. Sequencing was carried out using blood. These receptors all stem from a man between 18 and 35 years old with Graves' hyperthyroidism.

This clonotype was picked up a small number of times. The chain carries TRBV7-6 and TRBJ1-1; no firm D call. V gave up 1 base and J gave up 3 bases, with 12 bases separating them. The germline gives CDR1 SGHVS, CDR2 FNYEAQ. The CDR3 contains 15 residues. For the CDR3, the DNA is TGTGCCAGCAGCTTAGATTCCGGTGTGGACACTGAAGCTTTCTTT. It yields the protein CASSLDSGVDTEAFF.

This chain uses TRBV4-1 with TRBJ2-5; TRBD1 aligns across 8 bases. Germline assignment: CDR1 MGHRA and CDR2 YSYEKL. This CDR3 has 13 residues. V was clipped by 4 bases and J by 7 bases; unmatched bases: 5. This CDR3 is CASSRGQGATQYF. CDR3 sequence (DNA): TGCGCCAGCAGCCGGGGCCAGGGGGCGACCCAGTACTTC.